These T cell receptor beta chains were read from a single sample in a study of blood T cells in healthy people across ages. TCRdb re-called the 5' RACE reads through MiXCR, storing one row per CDR3 protein. The sample records approximately 960,000 distinct CDR3 sequences, roughly 29% being singletons. These records were also assigned to another study, of T cells of mothers and their children.

What was sequenced was blood. These receptors were obtained from a woman in her forties in good health. CDR3s include the opening cysteine and the closing phenylalanine or tryptophan. D genes are given only for firm matches. Only some rows state a clone size, as once, few, many or a class for expanded clones.

V gene	D gene	clone size	J gene	CDR3 DNA	CDR3 protein
TRBV7-9	NA	NA	TRBJ2-5	TGTGCCAGCAGCGGTGGACGGACCCAAGAGACCCAGTACTTC	CASSGGRTQETQYF
TRBV7-3	TRBD2	NA	TRBJ2-1	TGTGCCAGCAGCTCGCCACTAGCGGGGAATCCCTACAATGAGCAGTTCTTC	CASSSPLAGNPYNEQFF
TRBV15	NA	few	TRBJ2-1	TGTGCCACCAGCCCTTCTGCCAACTCCTACAATGAGCAGTTCTTC	CATSPSANSYNEQFF
TRBV9	NA	once	TRBJ2-2	TGTGCCAGCAGCGTAGACGGAAGGTCCACCGGGGAGCTGTTTTTT	CASSVDGRSTGELFF
TRBV5-5	NA	many	TRBJ2-1	TGTGCCAGCAGCTTGGCCGCGACGGACAATGAGCAGTTCTTC	CASSLAATDNEQFF
TRBV5-1	NA	many	TRBJ2-5	TGCGCCAGCAGCTTGGAGCCCCCCGCCGAGACCCAGTACTTC	CASSLEPPAETQYF
TRBV3-1	NA	NA	TRBJ2-7	TGTGCCAGTAGCCAAGATCTGGACTACGAGCAGTACTTC	CASSQDLDYEQYF
TRBV6-5	TRBD1	NA	TRBJ1-1	TGTGCCGGCAGTTACTCGAGACAGGGGAACACTGAAGCTTTCTTT	CAGSYSRQGNTEAFF
TRBV3-1	TRBD2	NA	TRBJ2-7	TGTGCCAGCAGCCAAGACAGCGGGGGGGCCCTCTACGAGCAGTACTTC	CASSQDSGGALYEQYF
TRBV5-6	NA	many	TRBJ2-1	TGTGCCAGCAGCTGGACCTCCTCCTACAATGAGCAGTTCTTC	CASSWTSSYNEQFF
TRBV5-1	NA	few	TRBJ2-1	TGCGCCAGCAGCTTGGATTTCCTTTCTCGGGGCAATGAGCAGTTCTTC	CASSLDFLSRGNEQFF
TRBV7-2	TRBD2	NA	TRBJ2-7	TGTGCCAGCACCCAAGAGGGCGGGAGCTCCTACGAGCAGTACTTC	CASTQEGGSSYEQYF
TRBV27	TRBD2	many	TRBJ2-3	TGTGCCAGCAGTTTTCGACTAGCGGGGGCCCGATCTACAGATACGCAGTATTTT	CASSFRLAGARSTDTQYF
TRBV28	TRBD1	few	TRBJ2-5	TGTGCCAGCAGTCTGAACAGGGGGCGGGCGACCCAGTACTTC	CASSLNRGRATQYF
TRBV7-2	TRBD1	NA	TRBJ2-7	TGTGCCAGCAGCGCAGGGACAGGGAGCAATGAGCAGTACTTC	CASSAGTGSNEQYF
TRBV19	NA	many	TRBJ1-2	TGTGCCAGTAGTTCTCAAGTCGACTATGGCTACACCTTC	CASSSQVDYGYTF
TRBV28	TRBD1	NA	TRBJ1-2	TGTGCCAGCAGCCTTACCGGGACAGGGGGAAGCTACACCTTC	CASSLTGTGGSYTF
TRBV6-5	NA	few	TRBJ2-1	TGTGCCAGCAGTCTACGAGGCTCGGCGAGTGAGCAGTTCTTC	CASSLRGSASEQFF
TRBV5-1	NA	many	TRBJ2-7	TGCGCCAGCAGCCTACCGACAGAGTCCTACGAGCAGTACTTC	CASSLPTESYEQYF
TRBV6-6	TRBD1	few	TRBJ2-1	TGTGCCAGCAGTGACCGGACAGGGGTAAGGAATGAGCAGTTCTTC	CASSDRTGVRNEQFF
TRBV7-9	NA	many	TRBJ2-7	TGTGCCAGCAGCCTCTCAGAGGGGGGCTACGAGCAGTACTTC	CASSLSEGGYEQYF
TRBV7-2	TRBD1	once	TRBJ2-5	TGTGCCAGCAGCTTGTGGGGGACAGGGACGGAGGCCCAGTACTTC	CASSLWGTGTEAQYF
TRBV7-2	TRBD2	few	TRBJ2-5	TGTGCCAGCAGCTTAGGCGGCGGGGGGGCAAAGGGAGAGACCCAGTACTTC	CASSLGGGGAKGETQYF
TRBV18	TRBD1	NA	TRBJ2-1	TGTGCCAGCTCACCATCGGACTCGGGGACAGGGAACGCGCGGAATGAGCAGTTCTTC	CASSPSDSGTGNARNEQFF
TRBV12-3/TRBV12-4	NA	few	TRBJ1-1	TGTGCCAGCAGCCGTAGGGGGGGTGGGGTCCGGGTCAGCCCTGAAGCTTTCTTT	CASSRRGGGVRVSPEAFF
TRBV4-1	NA	NA	TRBJ1-2	TGCGCCAGCAGCCAAGATCGGGGTTATATGGGGGGCTACACCTTC	CASSQDRGYMGGYTF
TRBV19	NA	NA	TRBJ1-6	TGTGCCAGTAGTGCCACCCTCCATAATTCACCCCTCCACTTT	CASSATLHNSPLHF
TRBV18	NA	once	TRBJ2-5	TGTGCCAGCTCGCTGAGACACAAACTCCAAGAGACCCAGTACTTC	CASSLRHKLQETQYF
TRBV6-1	TRBD2	few	TRBJ2-5	TGTGCCAGCAGTGAAGTTCCTAGCGGGGGGGCCGGGGAGACCCAGTACTTC	CASSEVPSGGAGETQYF
TRBV7-2	TRBD2	many	TRBJ2-7	TGTGCCAGCAGCTTAGAGACTAGCGGGGGCTACGAGCAGTACTTC	CASSLETSGGYEQYF
TRBV28	NA	few	TRBJ1-2	TGTGCCAGCAGTTCCGACCGTGGCTACACCTTC	CASSSDRGYTF
TRBV9	NA	many	TRBJ2-7	TGTGCCAGCAGCGTAGGGCTTAGCTCCTACGAGCAGTACTTC	CASSVGLSSYEQYF
TRBV29-1	NA	many	TRBJ1-1	TGCAGCGTTGACGTGGCAGGGATGAACACTGAAGCTTTCTTT	CSVDVAGMNTEAFF
TRBV7-2	NA	NA	TRBJ2-7	TGTGCCAGCAGCTTAGGGGTGGAACTGCGCCACGAGCAGTACTTC	CASSLGVELRHEQYF
TRBV11-2	NA	few	TRBJ2-1	TGTGCCGGCAGCTTAGTGGGGTCGAGCTCCTACAATGAGCAGTTCTTC	CAGSLVGSSSYNEQFF
TRBV4-1	NA	NA	TRBJ1-1	TGCGCCAGCAGTCCAGGAGACGGGGGCAGGGTGAACACTGAAGCTTTCTTT	CASSPGDGGRVNTEAFF
TRBV27	NA	NA	TRBJ2-2	TGTGCCAGCAGTTTAGGGACGGGAAGGAGCACCGGGGAGCTGTTTTTT	CASSLGTGRSTGELFF
TRBV9	NA	few	TRBJ1-1	TGTGCCAGCAGCCCACGACGGGCAGGCACTGAAGCTTTCTTT	CASSPRRAGTEAFF
TRBV7-2	NA	many	TRBJ2-5	TGTGCCAGCAGCTTATATGGTCTATCAGACCAAGAGACCCAGTACTTC	CASSLYGLSDQETQYF
TRBV7-2	NA	many	TRBJ1-5	TGTGCCAGCAGCCCGGACAGCAATCAGCCCCAGCATTTT	CASSPDSNQPQHF
TRBV7-2	TRBD2	many	TRBJ2-5	TGTGCCAGCAGCTCCCTCCTAGCGGGGGGTGGTGAGACCCAGTACTTC	CASSSLLAGGGETQYF
TRBV7-9	NA	few	TRBJ2-7	TGTGCCAGCAGCTTAAACGGGGGTACTCTCTACGAGCAGTACTTC	CASSLNGGTLYEQYF
TRBV9	NA	few	TRBJ2-3	TGTGCCAGCAGCGTTGTAACTAGCCCAGATACGCAGTATTTT	CASSVVTSPDTQYF
TRBV28	TRBD1	NA	TRBJ2-5	TGTACCAGTGGGGACAGGGGGCGCCAAGAGACCCAGTACTTC	CTSGDRGRQETQYF